Each of the 15 T cell receptor beta chains below was sequenced from the same sample in a study of OX40 agonist ivuxolimab in advanced cancers. Repertoires were generated with immunoSEQ multiplex PCR, while TCRdb's copy carries only in-frame clones and drops some. Among approximately 90,000 clones listed, 88% were seen once. The sample in question was CD4+ or CD8+ T cells sorted from blood, obtained in a trial of the OX40 agonist ivuxolimab. These receptors originate from an adult with an advanced solid tumor such as melanoma, head and neck, liver or kidney cancer.

V gene TRBV18 combines with J gene TRBJ2-1; the D gene is possibly TRBD2 (7 bases). There are 16 residues in the CDR3. V lost 0 bases and J 6 bases, leaving 15 bases between the germline ends. Germline CDR1 is KGHSH and CDR2 is LQKENI. The CDR3 DNA is TGTGCCAGCTCACCACCGGGGGGGGCGATCAGCAATGAGCAGTTCTTC. Protein: CASSPPGGAISNEQFF.

CDR3 coding DNA: TGTGCCAGCAGCCCACCGGGACTAGCGGGGGGATACAATGAGCAGTTCTTC. It codes for CASSPPGLAGGYNEQFF. The rearrangement uses TRBV5-4 and TRBJ2-1; 15 bases are shared with TRBD2. The CDR3 sequence is 17 residues long. Germline V lookup: CDR1 SGHNT, CDR2 YYREEE (reference sequence). The V segment lost 4 bases and the J segment 4 bases; nucleotides outside the gene matches: 6.

This clone was detected once. The CDR3, as DNA: TGTGCCAGTGGGACAGCGAGCACAGATACGCAGTATTTT. As protein: CASGTASTDTQYF. This sequence joins TRBV9 and TRBJ2-3; TRBD1 agrees at 7 bases. V dropped 8 bases and J dropped 0; count of bases not matched to a gene: 3. Germline V CDR1 and CDR2: SGDLS, YYNGEE. The CDR3 sequence is 13 residues long.

Note on this clone: Other DNA sequences within the sample encode an identical CDR3. This rearrangement joins TRBV4-3 to TRBJ1-2; D gene uncertain. The CDR3 loop spans 13 amino acids. V lost 0 bases to trimming and J lost 4 bases, with 6 bases between them. Germline V gene lookup returns CDR1 LGHNA and CDR2 YSLEER. CDR3: CASSQEAGYGYTF. The CDR3 nucleotides read TGCGCCAGCAGCCAAGAAGCCGGCTATGGCTACACCTTC.

This clone came up many times. The chain has TRBV30 and TRBJ1-2; D ambiguous. Trimming removed 0 bases at V and 8 bases at J, with 10 bases between. Germline-derived CDR1 and CDR2 are GTSNPN and SVGIG (reference sequence). CDR3 length equals 12 residues. CDR3 amino acids: CAWSVATAGYTF. The CDR3 DNA sequence: TGTGCCTGGAGTGTTGCCACAGCGGGCTACACCTTC.

The V and J genes are TRBV18 and TRBJ2-7; D uncertain. CDR1 is KGHSH and CDR2 is LQKENI in the germline V gene. With 2 bases removed from V and 4 bases from J, the gap between germline ends came to 9 bases. The CDR3 consists of 13 residues. CDR3 loop: CASSPGLGYEQYF. CDR3 nucleotides: TGTGCCAGCTCACCAGGGTTAGGTTACGAGCAGTACTTC.

This clone was seen only once. This sequence joins TRBV19 and TRBJ1-5, with D tentatively TRBD1 (6 bases). V gave up 1 base and J gave up 1 base, with 8 bases separating them. The CDR3 is 15 residues long. Germline assignment: CDR1 LNHDA and CDR2 SQIVND (reference sequence). CDR3 protein: CASSIGTASNQPQHF. The CDR3 coding sequence is TGTGCCAGTAGTATAGGGACAGCCAGCAATCAGCCCCAGCATTTT.

This clone was observed a single time. This sequence joins TRBV9 and TRBJ2-7; 9 nucleotides match TRBD1. CDR3 length equals 15 residues. Germline V CDR1 and CDR2: SGDLS, YYNGEE. Trimming at V came to 0 bases and at J to 1 base, leaving 2 bases not matched to a gene. Here the CDR3 DNA reads TGTGCCAGCAGCGTAGAGGGGACAGGGTCCTACGAGCAGTACTTC. It specifies CASSVEGTGSYEQYF.

This chain connects TRBV20-1 to TRBJ2-5; unclear D gene. Germline V gene lookup returns CDR1 DFQATT and CDR2 SNEGSKA (reference sequence). The CDR3 runs to 11 residues. The germline V and J ends were trimmed by 5 bases and 0 bases, with 4 bases remaining between them. In DNA, the CDR3 is TGCAGTGCTCGGGACCAAGAGACCCAGTACTTC. It yields the protein CSARDQETQYF.

V is TRBV5-4 and J is TRBJ2-7, with unresolved D. V shed 2 bases and J shed 0 bases, with 9 bases lying between them. Germline CDR1 SGHNT, CDR2 YYREEE (reference sequence). The CDR3 is 14 amino acids. CDR3 in DNA: TGTGCCAGCAGCTTAATTGGCCTCTCCTACGAGCAGTACTTC. Translation: CASSLIGLSYEQYF.

The V call is TRBV7-3, the J call TRBJ2-1, with D possibly matching TRBD2 (6 bases). V was trimmed by 3 bases and J by 1 base, leaving 16 bases between them. This CDR3 region has 17 residues. Per the germline V gene, CDR1 is SGHTA and CDR2 is FQGTGA. CDR3 sequence (DNA): TGTGCCAGCAGCTTCCAGGGAACTAGCAAGTCCTACAATGAGCAGTTCTTC. This translates into CASSFQGTSKSYNEQFF.

The chain carries TRBV5-1 and TRBJ1-1; 9 bases are shared with TRBD1. This CDR3 contains 15 residues. Per the germline V gene, CDR1 is SGHRS and CDR2 is YFSETQ. The V gene end was trimmed by 0 bases and the J gene end by 4 bases; junction bases not matched to a gene: 4. As DNA, the CDR3 is TGCGCCAGCAGCTTGGACGGACAGGGGTTCACTGAAGCTTTCTTT. Its protein is CASSLDGQGFTEAFF.

The V call is TRBV6-1, the J call TRBJ2-1; D remains unclear. Germline V gene lookup returns CDR1 MNHNS and CDR2 SASEGT. The V gene lost 1 base and the J gene lost 2 bases, with 21 bases spanning the gap. This CDR3 region has 19 residues. CDR3 DNA: TGTGCCAGCAGTGAAGGGAGAGCAGGTTTATTGGGCCCCTACAATGAGCAGTTCTTC. Its protein product is CASSEGRAGLLGPYNEQFF.

As concerns this clone: The sample carries other DNA sequences with the same CDR3. The chain carries TRBV6-1 and TRBJ2-1; TRBD1 matches 11 bases. V dropped 3 bases and J dropped 6; count of bases not matched to a gene: 10. This CDR3 spans 17 amino acids. Germline assignment: CDR1 MNHNS and CDR2 SASEGT. Here the CDR3 reads CASSDTPRTGGRNEQFF. The CDR3 DNA reads TGTGCCAGCAGTGACACACCCAGGACAGGGGGCCGCAATGAGCAGTTCTTC.

This clone was detected only once. The chain carries TRBV29-1 and TRBJ2-3; 8 bases line up with TRBD1. The CDR3 covers 13 residues. V was clipped by 6 bases and J by 0 bases; unmatched bases: 2. From germline, CDR1 is SQVTM and CDR2 ANQGSEA. The CDR3 DNA sequence: TGCAGCGTGCACAGGGGGAGCACAGATACGCAGTATTTT. The encoded protein is CSVHRGSTDTQYF.